A single sample gave rise to the 32 T cell receptor beta chains below, sequenced in a study of neurological immune-mediated disorders (dated by TCRdb to 2018 to 2020). The label giving this sample's time point can be read as: technical triplicate 3. The library was generated by 5' RACE. Sequencing used an Illumina HiSeq 2500. The raw public data were reprocessed by TCRdb itself: fastp quality trimming at Q25, MiXCR clonotype calling, in-frame beta chains only. Rows are combined by CDR3 protein, so each entry shows the most common genes and DNA. This sample holds nearly 45,000 distinct CDR3 sequences; roughly a fifth were observed only once. Of the sample, less than 5% is held by the ten largest clones. The sequenced sample consisted of PBMCs. The receptors derive from a man in his sixties with HTLV-1-associated myelopathy (HAM/TSP).

The rearrangement joins TRBV20-1 to TRBJ2-3, with D unclear. Germline V gives CDR1 DFQATT, CDR2 SNEGSKA (reference sequence). The ends were cut back, 6 bases at V and 6 bases at J, with 13 bases in the middle. The CDR3 totals 12 residues. CDR3 amino acids: CSAADPSDTQYF. CDR3 nucleotides: TGCAGTGCCGCCGACCCATCGGATACGCAGTATTTT.

This clonotype occurred many times. This chain joins TRBV5-1 and TRBJ2-1; tentative D call: TRBD1 (5 bases). The V end was cut by 7 bases, the J end by 11 bases, with 16 bases between. The CDR3 runs to 12 residues. Germline assignment: CDR1 SGHRS and CDR2 YFSETQ. The CDR3 loop reads CASSPPGNQQFF. The CDR3 coding sequence is TGCGCCAGCTCACCGCCAGGGAATCAGCAGTTCTTC.

This clonotype was seen repeatedly, ten times or more. The chain carries TRBV5-1 and TRBJ2-3, with 12 bases matching TRBD2. Germline V gene sequence: CDR1 SGHRS, CDR2 YFSETQ. V lost 0 bases and J lost 4; bases outside the gene matches: 6. This CDR3 is built from 17 residues. The CDR3 DNA is TGCGCCAGCAGCTTGGCCACTAGCGGGAGGACCGCAGATACGCAGTATTTT. Its translation is CASSLATSGRTADTQYF.

This clonotype qualifies as medium-sized. The rearrangement links TRBV6-5 to TRBJ1-5, with 9 bases lining up with TRBD1. The CDR3 covers 14 residues. The ends lost 6 bases at V and 3 bases at J; junction bases unmatched: 3. Germline V gene data show CDR1 as MNHEY and CDR2 as SVGAGI. CDR3 protein: CASRRTGDNQPQHF. Here the CDR3 DNA reads TGTGCCAGCAGAAGGACAGGGGACAATCAGCCCCAGCATTTT.

This CDR3 is CASSLPQSYEQYF. Written as DNA, the CDR3 is TGTGCCAGCAGCTTACCGCAGTCCTACGAGCAGTACTTC. The chain uses TRBV7-9 and TRBJ2-7; D is uncertain. The germline V gene has CDR1 SEHNR and CDR2 FQNEAQ (reference sequence). Trimming took 2 bases from V and 1 from J, leaving 6 bases between them. This CDR3 spans 13 amino acids.

This clonotype was counted ten times or more. The J gene is TRBJ2-5, the V gene TRBV18, with D possibly TRBD1 on 6 matching bases. The CDR3 totals 14 residues. Trimming stripped 5 bases from V and 2 bases from J, with 12 bases between. Germline V lookup: CDR1 KGHSH, CDR2 LQKENI. DNA for the CDR3: TGTGCCAGCTCAGCAGACAGGATACAAGAGACCCAGTACTTC. It encodes CASSADRIQETQYF.

The rearrangement uses TRBV5-1 and TRBJ2-7; possible D gene TRBD1, 6 bases. CDR3 length: 13 residues. Germline V gene lookup returns CDR1 SGHRS and CDR2 YFSETQ. V was pared by 5 bases and J by 6 bases, with 15 bases between. Here the CDR3 DNA reads TGCGCCAGCAGATGGGCAGGGGAAGGCGAGCAGTACTTC. It encodes CASRWAGEGEQYF.

This clonotype was seen at least ten times. The gene calls are TRBV12-3 or TRBV12-4 and TRBJ1-4; D call uncertain. V lost 2 bases and J lost 8, with 9 bases in between. The CDR3 length is 13 residues. Here the CDR3 reads CASSLQIREKLFF. CDR3 nucleotides: TGTGCCAGCAGTTTACAGATCCGGGAAAAACTGTTTTTT.

This clonotype has ten or more counts. The J gene is TRBJ2-5, the V gene TRBV12-3 or TRBV12-4; 12 bases line up with TRBD2. After removal of 7 bases from V and 5 bases from J, the junction contained 11 bases not matched to a gene. The CDR3 has 16 residues. DNA for the CDR3: TGTGCCAGCACCCCAGGCGGACTAGCGGGAAGGGAGACCCAGTACTTC. Its translation is CASTPGGLAGRETQYF.

The sample holds many counts of this clonotype. This sequence joins TRBV5-6 and TRBJ2-3; D ambiguous. Germline V gene data show CDR1 as SGHDT and CDR2 as YYEEEE. The CDR3 consists of 15 residues. V lost 0 bases to trimming and J lost 2 bases, with 10 bases between them. The CDR3 here is CASSLEQSYTDTQYF. The CDR3 nucleotides are TGTGCCAGCAGCTTGGAGCAGAGTTACACAGATACGCAGTATTTT.

This clonotype was observed many times. The V gene is TRBV7-2, the J gene TRBJ2-7; D gene unclear. Trimming shortened V by 5 bases and J by 3 bases, and 5 bases separated the two germline ends. Germline lookup yields CDR1 SGHTA and CDR2 FQGNSA. The CDR3 is 11 amino acids. CDR3 protein: CASSTHYEQYF. DNA of the CDR3: TGTGCCAGCAGCACACACTACGAGCAGTACTTC.

At least ten counts were recorded for this clonotype. The chain uses TRBV6-2 or TRBV6-3 and TRBJ2-1; 7 bases line up with TRBD2. Germline V gives CDR1 MNHEY, CDR2 SVGEGT. V was pared by 4 bases and J by 7 bases, with 1 base of the junction left unmatched. CDR3 length: 12 residues. The CDR3 reads CASSFGGNEQFF. The CDR3 bases are TGTGCCAGCAGTTTCGGGGGGAATGAGCAGTTCTTC.

This chain connects TRBV27 to TRBJ1-5, with D possibly matching TRBD1 (5 bases). The ends were cut back, 2 bases at V and 3 bases at J, with 8 bases in the middle. The CDR3 consists of 14 residues. Germline V gene lookup returns CDR1 MNHEY and CDR2 SMNVEV (reference sequence). The CDR3 sequence: CASSLVGTNQPQHF. As DNA, the CDR3 is TGTGCCAGCAGTTTAGTAGGGACCAATCAGCCCCAGCATTTT.

This clonotype has a count of ten or more. V usage is TRBV3-1 and J usage is TRBJ2-7, with TRBD2 matching 8 bases. CDR3 length: 16 amino acids. Germline V gene lookup returns CDR1 LGHDT and CDR2 YNNKEL (reference sequence). The J segment lost 1 base and the V segment lost 4 bases, leaving 9 bases of the junction unmatched. The CDR3, as DNA: TGTGCCAGCAGCCGAGTTCCAGCGGGGGCGTCCTACGAGCAGTACTTC. Residues: CASSRVPAGASYEQYF.

This clonotype was seen ten or more times. This chain joins TRBV11-2 and TRBJ2-4; TRBD1 matches 9 bases. The CDR3 covers 20 residues. The germline gives CDR1 SGHAT, CDR2 FQNNGV. V was clipped by 5 bases and J by 3 bases; unmatched bases: 20. The CDR3 spells CASSLPGRGQGGYGKNIQYF. The CDR3 nucleotides read TGTGCCAGCAGCCTCCCGGGACGGGGACAGGGAGGGTATGGCAAAAACATTCAGTACTTC.

This clonotype was counted ten times or more. V and J are TRBV20-1 and TRBJ2-3; D is undetermined. This CDR3 is built from 15 residues. V dropped 0 bases and J dropped 1 base, with 11 bases sitting between them. The germline V gene has CDR1 DFQATT and CDR2 SNEGSKA (reference sequence). CDR3 sequence reads: CSARDQSAGTDTQYF. CDR3 coding DNA: TGCAGTGCTAGAGATCAGAGCGCAGGCACAGATACGCAGTATTTT.

This clonotype was counted many times. This sequence joins TRBV20-1 and TRBJ2-1; possible D gene TRBD2, 6 bases. Germline V gene data show CDR1 as DFQATT and CDR2 as SNEGSKA (reference sequence). V was pared by 2 bases and J by 0 bases, with 11 bases between. The CDR3 is 15 residues long. The CDR3 spells CSARLASNSYNEQFF. CDR3 nucleotides: TGCAGTGCTAGACTAGCGTCAAACTCCTACAATGAGCAGTTCTTC.

There are many counts of this clonotype. The V call is TRBV9, the J call TRBJ2-1; D is perhaps TRBD2 (5 bases). This CDR3 region has 15 residues. V dropped 0 bases and J dropped 7 bases, with 14 bases sitting between them. Germline CDR1 reads SGDLS; CDR2 reads YYNGEE. DNA for the CDR3: TGTGCCAGCAGCGTAGGCTCCTTAGAGGGAAATGAGCAGTTCTTC. It translates to CASSVGSLEGNEQFF.

The V call is TRBV28, the J call TRBJ2-5, with 13 bases aligning to TRBD2. V lost 4 bases, J lost 6 bases, and 5 bases stayed unmatched. The germline V gene encodes CDR1 MDHEN and CDR2 SYDVKM. The CDR3 totals 15 residues. CDR3 DNA sequence: TGTGCCAGCAGTTCTCGGACTAGCGGGAGAAAGACCCAGTACTTC. Its protein product is CASSSRTSGRKTQYF.

V is TRBV7-6 and J is TRBJ2-1; 12 bases map to TRBD2. Germline values: CDR1 SGHVS, CDR2 FNYEAQ. The CDR3 has 16 residues. J lost 8 bases, V lost 3 bases, and 8 bases had no gene match. In DNA form, the CDR3 reads TGTGCCAGCAGCTTGCTCCGACTAGCGGGAGATGATGAGCAGTTCTTC. Protein: CASSLLRLAGDDEQFF.

The chain combines TRBV7-9 with TRBJ2-1; 12 bases line up with TRBD2. Trimming cost V 5 bases and J 7 bases; bases outside gene matches: 6. Germline V lookup: CDR1 SEHNR, CDR2 FQNEAQ (reference sequence). The CDR3 extends over 15 amino acids. As DNA, the CDR3 is TGTGCCAGCAGCCAGACTAGCGGGAGTAAGAATGAGCAGTTCTTC. It yields the protein CASSQTSGSKNEQFF.

This clonotype was counted only a few times. This chain joins TRBV24-1 and TRBJ2-1; 11 bases map to TRBD2. This CDR3 region has 15 residues. CDR1 is KGHDR, CDR2 SFDVKD, per germline. J was trimmed by 9 bases and V by 9 bases; bases with no gene match: 12. The CDR3 loop is CATGLPLAGVGEQFF. The CDR3 DNA sequence: TGTGCCACCGGGCTTCCACTAGCGGGGGTTGGTGAGCAGTTCTTC.

This clonotype was found many times. This chain links TRBV7-3 with TRBJ2-2; D is possibly TRBD1 (5 bases). This CDR3 comprises 16 residues. In germline, CDR1 is SGHTA, CDR2 FQGTGA. V lost 0 bases, J lost 2 bases, and 10 bases lay in between. The CDR3 loop reads CASSLTPRDNTGELFF. CDR3 nucleotide sequence: TGTGCCAGCAGCTTAACCCCCAGGGATAACACCGGGGAGCTGTTTTTT. The whole variable domain, remainder taken from reference TRBV7-3 and TRBJ2-2, is GAGVSQTPSNKVTEKGKYVELRCDPISGHTALYWYRQSLGQGPEFLIYFQGTGAADDSGLPNDRFFAVRPEGSVSTLKIQRTERGDSAVYLCASSLTPRDNTGELFFGEGSRLTVL.

This clonotype was seen repeatedly, ten times or more. V gene TRBV20-1 combines with J gene TRBJ2-7; no definite D call. Between the trimmed V and J ends, which lost 2 bases and 3 bases, there was a span of 14 bases. Looked up from germline, CDR1 is DFQATT and CDR2 is SNEGSKA (reference sequence). This CDR3 spans 14 amino acids. CDR3 DNA: TGCAGTGCTAGAAGTGTGTTCGGTCTCTACGAGCAGTACTTC. Protein product: CSARSVFGLYEQYF.

In its sample, this clonotype is medium-sized (0.01 to 0.1%). The chain carries TRBV20-1 and TRBJ2-5; D unclear. Germline values: CDR1 DFQATT, CDR2 SNEGSKA (reference sequence). V shed 3 bases and J shed 0 bases, with 11 bases lying between them. The CDR3 consists of 14 residues. Here the CDR3 DNA reads TGCAGTGCTAGCCCCAGCGTGGACCAAGAGACCCAGTACTTC. The encoded protein is CSASPSVDQETQYF.

This clonotype came up many times. The V and J genes are TRBV6-1 and TRBJ2-7, with D uncertain. The germline CDR1 and CDR2 sequences are MNHNS and SASEGT. The CDR3 is 11 amino acids. Between the trimmed V and J ends, which lost 2 bases and 6 bases, there was a span of 5 bases. The CDR3 bases are TGTGCCAGCAGTGAACGCCTCGAGCAGTACTTC. This translates into CASSERLEQYF.

This clonotype was seen at least ten times. V gene TRBV29-1 combines with J gene TRBJ2-3, with no clear D. The germline V gene has CDR1 SQVTM and CDR2 ANQGSEA. V was cut by 6 bases and J by 2 bases, with 24 bases left in between. This CDR3 spans 17 amino acids. This chain's CDR3 is CSVRRDATRYNTDTQYF. The CDR3 DNA is TGCAGCGTCCGAAGGGATGCTACCCGTTATAACACAGATACGCAGTATTTT.

This clonotype was picked up many times. The chain links TRBV5-5 to TRBJ2-6; 9 nucleotides align to TRBD1. The CDR3 totals 20 residues. Germline CDR1 is SGHKS and CDR2 is YYEKEE (reference sequence). V shed 0 bases, J shed 1 base, and the junction held 11 bases outside the gene matches. CDR3: CASSLAWDRVSGSGANVLTF. The DNA of the CDR3 is TGTGCCAGCAGCTTGGCCTGGGACAGGGTATCTGGGTCTGGGGCCAACGTCCTGACTTTC.

This clonotype was detected ten times or more. This chain joins TRBV5-1 and TRBJ1-4; D remains unclear. V gave up 0 bases and J gave up 4 bases, with 10 bases separating them. The CDR3 length is 15 residues. Per the germline V gene, CDR1 is SGHRS and CDR2 is YFSETQ. CDR3 residues: CASSLADRSNEKLFF. For the CDR3, the DNA is TGCGCCAGCAGCTTGGCCGACCGAAGTAATGAAAAACTGTTTTTT.

This clonotype was seen ten or more times. The rearrangement links TRBV20-1 to TRBJ2-4, with unresolved D. Per the germline V gene, CDR1 is DFQATT and CDR2 is SNEGSKA (reference sequence). The CDR3 covers 12 residues. V lost 0 bases and J 6 bases, leaving 6 bases between the germline ends. DNA for the CDR3: TGCAGTGCTAGAGATCGGGCAAACATTCAGTACTTC. This sequence encodes CSARDRANIQYF.

This clonotype was seen only once. V is TRBV7-8 and J is TRBJ1-5, with D maybe TRBD1 (6 bases). The V end lost 3 bases, the J end lost 4 bases, and 7 bases lay between the germline ends. The CDR3 sequence is 13 residues long. CDR1 is SGHVS, CDR2 FQNEAQ, per germline. The CDR3 reads CASSLRGNQPQHF. For the CDR3, the DNA is TGTGCCAGCAGCTTGAGGGGGAATCAGCCCCAGCATTTT.

This clonotype was counted at least ten times. The V call is TRBV9, the J call TRBJ2-5, with TRBD2 identical over 8 bases. Germline CDR1 reads SGDLS; CDR2 reads YYNGEE. J lost 4 bases, V lost 2 bases, and 4 bases had no gene match. The CDR3 has 14 amino acids. The CDR3 region is CASSVSGGIETQYF. CDR3 nucleotide sequence: TGTGCCAGCAGCGTCTCGGGGGGGATAGAGACCCAGTACTTC.